Shown below are 18 T cell receptor beta chains from a single sample sequenced in a study of blood T cell repertoires in COVID-19. The method was immunoSEQ multiplex PCR; TCRdb's version includes in-frame clones alone and lacks a portion of them. This sample carries some 270,000 clones, around nine tenths of them seen once, and the ten largest clones take around 0.88%. Input material: peripheral blood. The receptor source for this set is a man aged 25 to 40 with acute or convalescent COVID-19.

The chain employs TRBV3-1 (or the pseudogene TRBV3-2) and TRBJ1-2, with D uncertain. CDR3 size: 13 residues. V lost 2 bases, J lost 7 bases, and 11 bases lay in between. The germline gives CDR1 LGHDT, CDR2 YNNKEL (reference sequence). For the CDR3, the DNA is TGTGCCAGCAGCCAACGTCCCAACGGTGGCTACACCTTC. Its translation is CASSQRPNGGYTF.

The CDR3 spells CASSQSGQETQYF. DNA of the CDR3: TGCGCCAGCAGCCAATCAGGGCAAGAGACCCAGTACTTC. The chain combines TRBV4-1 with TRBJ2-5, with TRBD1 as a possible D gene (5 bases). The length of the CDR3 is 13 residues. The V end was cut by 2 bases, the J end by 2 bases, with 6 bases between. CDR1 is MGHRA and CDR2 is YSYEKL in the germline V gene.

V usage is TRBV28 and J usage is TRBJ2-4, with D unresolved. CDR1 and CDR2 (germline): MDHEN, SYDVKM. The germline V and J ends were trimmed by 5 bases and 0 bases, with 8 bases remaining between them. The CDR3 runs 14 residues. The CDR3: CASSVTVAKNIQYF. The CDR3 region has the DNA TGTGCCAGCAGTGTCACAGTAGCCAAAAACATTCAGTACTTC.

The chain recombines TRBV5-1 with TRBJ2-1; 7 nucleotides line up with TRBD1. Germline CDR1 SGHRS, CDR2 YFSETQ. The ends lost 0 bases at V and 3 bases at J; junction bases unmatched: 3. This CDR3 has 15 residues. The CDR3 sequence: CASSLESGGYNEQFF. As DNA, the CDR3 is TGCGCCAGCAGCTTGGAGTCAGGGGGCTACAATGAGCAGTTCTTC. The complete variable domain, with remaining parts taken from reference TRBV5-1 and TRBJ2-1, reads KAGVTQTPRYLIKTRGQQVTLSCSPISGHRSVSWYQQTPGQGLQFLFEYFSETQRNKGNFPGRFSGRQFSNSRSEMNVSTLELGDSALYLCASSLESGGYNEQFFGPGTRLTVL.

This clone has just one count. The chain joins TRBV6-5 to TRBJ1-2; tentatively, D is TRBD1 (6 bases). The germline gives CDR1 MNHEY, CDR2 SVGAGI. V lost 5 bases and J lost 8, with 15 bases in between. This CDR3 comprises 13 residues. The DNA for the CDR3 is TGTGCCAGCAGTACAGGGACCGCTATAGGCTACACCTTC. This sequence encodes CASSTGTAIGYTF.

CDR3: CASSYKGGNEQYF. Here the CDR3 DNA reads TGTGCCAGCAGTTACAAGGGAGGGAATGAGCAGTACTTC. The J gene is TRBJ2-7, the V gene TRBV6-5; 7 bases fit TRBD2. Germline V gene sequence: CDR1 MNHEY, CDR2 SVGAGI. Trimming removed 2 bases from V and 7 bases from J; junction bases left unmatched: 5. CDR3 size: 13 residues.

This clone is a singleton in its sample. This chain joins TRBV12-3 or TRBV12-4 and TRBJ1-6, with D hard to call. This CDR3 is 13 amino acids long. The ends were cut back, 5 bases at V and 17 bases at J, with 19 bases in the middle. In DNA, the CDR3 is TGTGCCAGCAGTGCCTCGGGTCCGCCCGTTTTCCACTTT. This translates into CASSASGPPVFHF.

The chain has TRBV6-5 and TRBJ2-7; tentative D call: TRBD2 (6 bases). V lost 4 bases and J 0 bases, leaving 13 bases between the germline ends. This CDR3 region has 15 residues. Germline CDR1 MNHEY, CDR2 SVGAGI. CDR3 in DNA: TGTGCCAGCAGTTGGGTAAGGAGGGCCTCCTACGAGCAGTACTTC. Amino acid sequence: CASSWVRRASYEQYF.

The chain employs TRBV18 and TRBJ2-2, with D possibly matching TRBD1 (6 bases). In germline, CDR1 is KGHSH, CDR2 LQKENI. Trimming took 3 bases from V and 4 from J, leaving 12 bases between them. The CDR3 consists of 15 residues. The CDR3 sequence is CASSPRDTFTGELFF. For the CDR3, the DNA is TGTGCCAGCTCACCCCGGGACACTTTCACCGGGGAGCTGTTTTTT. The full variable domain, rest sourced from reference TRBV18 and TRBJ2-2, is NAGVMQNPRHLVRRRGQEARLRCSPMKGHSHVYWYRQLPEEGLKFMVYLQKENIIDESGMPKERFSAEFPKEGPSILRIQQVVRGDSAAYFCASSPRDTFTGELFFGEGSRLTVL.

V and J are TRBV12-3 or TRBV12-4 and TRBJ1-1; D is possibly TRBD1 (5 bases). The V gene lost 3 bases and the J gene lost 2 bases, with 7 bases spanning the gap. This CDR3 is built from 13 residues. CDR3 loop: CASSFQGNTEAFF. Here the CDR3 DNA reads TGTGCCAGCAGTTTTCAGGGAAACACTGAAGCTTTCTTT.

The chain uses TRBV12-3 or TRBV12-4 and TRBJ2-1; possibly TRBD2 for D (6 bases). CDR3 size: 13 residues. V shed 6 bases and J shed 5 bases, with 11 bases lying between them. The CDR3: CASRSREHNEQFF. CDR3 nucleotide sequence: TGTGCCAGCAGGTCACGGGAGCACAATGAGCAGTTCTTC.

This clone was observed a single time. The gene calls are TRBV6-5 and TRBJ2-3; tentative D call: TRBD1 (5 bases). V shed 6 bases and J shed 2 bases, with 15 bases lying between them. Germline V lookup: CDR1 MNHEY, CDR2 SVGAGI. CDR3 length equals 15 residues. CDR3 sequence: CASRGTRGFTDTQYF. CDR3 DNA: TGTGCCAGCAGGGGTACAAGGGGTTTCACAGATACGCAGTATTTT.

The chain has TRBV19 and TRBJ1-1, with D possibly TRBD1 on 5 matching bases. The V end was cut by 5 bases, the J end by 4 bases, with 11 bases between. Germline-derived CDR1 and CDR2 are LNHDA and SQIVND (reference sequence). The CDR3 extends over 13 amino acids. Here the CDR3 reads CASSFTGFTEAFF. In DNA form, the CDR3 reads TGTGCCAGTAGTTTTACAGGCTTCACTGAAGCTTTCTTT.

The gene calls are TRBV12-3 or TRBV12-4 and TRBJ2-7; TRBD2 is a possible D gene (7 bases). V was pared by 6 bases and J by 5 bases, with 14 bases between. The CDR3 has 13 amino acids. DNA for the CDR3: TGTGCCAGCAGGTGGGGGGGCGGCCACGAGCAGTACTTC. Its translation: CASRWGGGHEQYF.

V usage is TRBV3-1 (or the pseudogene TRBV3-2) and J usage is TRBJ2-2; possibly TRBD2 for D (5 bases). This CDR3 has 17 residues. Germline V gene sequence: CDR1 LGHDT, CDR2 YNNKEL (reference sequence). V was trimmed by 6 bases and J by 3 bases, leaving 20 bases between them. The CDR3 DNA reads as TGTGCCAGCAGTAATATGCGAGGGTTGTTGTACACCGGGGAGCTGTTTTTT. Protein: CASSNMRGLLYTGELFF.

The chain is built from TRBV5-1 and TRBJ1-3, with D unclear. The V end was cut by 6 bases, the J end by 0 bases, with 7 bases between. Germline assignment: CDR1 SGHRS and CDR2 YFSETQ. This CDR3 comprises 13 residues. In DNA, the CDR3 is TGCGCCAGCACCGTTAGCTCTGGAAACACCATATATTTT. Its protein is CASTVSSGNTIYF.

The gene calls are TRBV18 and TRBJ2-7, with 8 bases lining up with TRBD1. The CDR3 sequence is 15 residues long. Germline V gives CDR1 KGHSH, CDR2 LQKENI. V trimming: 4 bases; J trimming: 6 bases; junction bases outside the gene matches: 11. The CDR3, as DNA: TGTGCCAGCTCACGCACCGGACAGGGAGGTGGCGAGCAGTACTTC. This sequence encodes CASSRTGQGGGEQYF.

The chain combines TRBV28 with TRBJ2-7; 11 nucleotides align to TRBD2. CDR3 size: 16 residues. Germline V gene data show CDR1 as MDHEN and CDR2 as SYDVKM. V was clipped by 6 bases and J by 4 bases; unmatched bases: 11. The CDR3 loop is CASRDPGTSGLYEQYF. DNA of the CDR3: TGTGCCAGCAGGGACCCGGGGACTAGCGGTTTGTACGAGCAGTACTTC.